The rows below give T cell receptor beta chains drawn from one sample of a study of identical twins. TCRdb re-called the 5' RACE reads with MiXCR, one entry per CDR3 protein. The sample shows some 300,000 distinct CDR3 sequences, more than 9% of them seen only once. The sample was also linked to a second study, of yellow fever vaccine responses in identical twins.

Sequenced sample: CD8+ T cells sorted from blood. The receptors come from a young woman in good health. CDR3s include the opening cysteine and the closing phenylalanine or tryptophan. The D gene is left open where the match is weak. Clone sizes are shown as once, few, many or a size class.

d_call clone_size j_call v_call cdr3_nt cdr3_aa
. few TRBJ1-2 TRBV29-1 TGCAGCGTTGAAGATCCGGGGGTGCGGGGCTACACCTTC CSVEDPGVRGYTF
TRBD1 many TRBJ1-2 TRBV12-3/TRBV12-4 TGTGCCAGCAGTATCTCCGGGACAGGGGATTTCTATGGCTACACCTTC CASSISGTGDFYGYTF
. few TRBJ2-1 TRBV20-1 TGCAGTGCTCCTCCGACAGGAGCTGACTACAATGAGCAGTTCTTC CSAPPTGADYNEQFF
TRBD2 few TRBJ2-5 TRBV11-1 TGTGCCAGCAGCCCCCGCCTTGGACTAGCGGGGGTTGGTGAGACCCAGTACTTC CASSPRLGLAGVGETQYF
TRBD1 few TRBJ2-3 TRBV13 TGTGCCAGCAGCTCCGGACAGGCATTCACAGATACGCAGTATTTT CASSSGQAFTDTQYF
. few TRBJ2-7 TRBV2 TGTGCCAGCAGTGGGGGAGATATCGACGAGCAGTACTTC CASSGGDIDEQYF
TRBD2 few TRBJ2-5 TRBV7-9 TGTGCCAGCAGCTCCGCCCGGACTAGCGGGGATCAAGAGACCCAGTACTTC CASSSARTSGDQETQYF
TRBD2 many TRBJ2-7 TRBV6-5 TGTGCCAGCAGTTACTCGCGGGAGGCGATAGAACCTGAGCAGTACTTC CASSYSREAIEPEQYF
. few TRBJ1-2 TRBV5-1 TGCGCCAGCAGCTTGGAAGGAATGCGGGGCGACTATGGCTACACCTTC CASSLEGMRGDYGYTF
. few TRBJ1-2 TRBV6-2/TRBV6-3 TGTGCCAGCAGACTTGACCGTCGGCGGGGCTACACCTTC CASRLDRRRGYTF
. few TRBJ2-1 TRBV27 TGTGCCAGCAGTTCACCCGGGTTGGATGAGCAGTTCTTC CASSSPGLDEQFF
. once TRBJ2-1 TRBV20-1 TGCAGTGCTAGTCGGCCGGACCTTGAGCAGTTCTTC CSASRPDLEQFF
TRBD2 few TRBJ2-7 TRBV12-3/TRBV12-4 TGTGCCAGCAGCATTGGGACTAGCTACGAGCAGTACTTC CASSIGTSYEQYF
. few TRBJ1-2 TRBV29-1 TGCAGCGTTGAAGATCTACGGGCCGGAAGCCATGGCTACACCTTC CSVEDLRAGSHGYTF